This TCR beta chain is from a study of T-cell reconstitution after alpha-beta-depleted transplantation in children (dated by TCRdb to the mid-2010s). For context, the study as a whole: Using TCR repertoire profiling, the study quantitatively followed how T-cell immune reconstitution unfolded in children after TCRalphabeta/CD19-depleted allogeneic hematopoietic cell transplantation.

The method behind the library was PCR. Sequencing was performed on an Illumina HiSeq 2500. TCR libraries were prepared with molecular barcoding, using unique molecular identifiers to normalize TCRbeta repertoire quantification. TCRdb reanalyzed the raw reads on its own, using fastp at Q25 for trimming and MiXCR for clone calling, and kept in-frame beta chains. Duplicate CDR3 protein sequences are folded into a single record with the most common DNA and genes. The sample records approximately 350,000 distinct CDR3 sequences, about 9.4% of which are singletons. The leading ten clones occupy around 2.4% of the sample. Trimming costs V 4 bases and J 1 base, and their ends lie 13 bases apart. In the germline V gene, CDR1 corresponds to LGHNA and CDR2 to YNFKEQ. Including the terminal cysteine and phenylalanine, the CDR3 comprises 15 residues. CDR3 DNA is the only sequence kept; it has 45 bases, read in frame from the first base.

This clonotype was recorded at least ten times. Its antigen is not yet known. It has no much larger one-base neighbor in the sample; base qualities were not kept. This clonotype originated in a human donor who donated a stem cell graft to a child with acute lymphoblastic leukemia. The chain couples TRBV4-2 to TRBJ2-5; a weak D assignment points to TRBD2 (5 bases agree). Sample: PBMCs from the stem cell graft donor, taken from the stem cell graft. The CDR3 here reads CASSRSGEGQETQYF. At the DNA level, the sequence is TGTGCCAGCAGCCGCTCAGGAGAGGGCCAAGAGACCCAGTACTTC.